Listed below are T cell receptor beta chains from one sample, sequenced in a study of blood T cell repertoires in COVID-19. Assay: immunoSEQ multiplex PCR; the TCRdb copy retains only in-frame clones and omits some. This table holds approximately 200,000 clones, roughly 87% found once. Sequencing used PBMCs or T cells enriched from blood (not recorded which). The receptors shown here come from a woman in her 30s who had recovered from COVID-19. The CDR3 runs from the conserved cysteine through the conserved F or W. D genes are given only for firm matches. Some rows have no size entry. The others give once, few or many, or a class for an expanded clone.

j_call d_call clone_size v_call cdr3_length cdr3_aa cdr3_nt
TRBJ1-1 - - TRBV10-3 14 CAISDWAGDTEAFF TGTGCCATCAGTGATTGGGCAGGGGACACTGAAGCTTTCTTT
TRBJ2-1 TRBD2 - TRBV7-9 15 CASSTGLAGSNEQFF TGTGCCAGCAGCACGGGACTAGCGGGGTCCAATGAGCAGTTCTTC
TRBJ1-5 - - TRBV19 17 CASSITGGSYSNQPQHF TGTGCCAGTAGTATAACGGGGGGCTCGTATAGCAATCAGCCCCAGCATTTT
TRBJ1-6 - - TRBV25-1 15 CASSTDTSYNSPLHF TGTGCCAGCAGTACCGACACCTCCTATAATTCACCCCTCCACTTT
TRBJ2-1 TRBD2 - TRBV9 17 CASSSPRERGGWDEQFF TGTGCCAGCAGCTCGCCAAGGGAGCGGGGGGGCTGGGATGAGCAGTTCTTC
TRBJ2-7 - once TRBV7-2 14 CASSKLLPPYEQYF TGTGCCAGCAGCAAACTACTTCCTCCCTACGAGCAGTACTTC
TRBJ2-5 TRBD2 - TRBV11-2 15 CASSLGTSDQETQYF TGTGCCAGCAGCTTAGGGACTAGCGATCAAGAGACCCAGTACTTC
TRBJ2-3 - - TRBV11-2 14 CASSTGGGTDTQYF TGTGCCAGCAGCACAGGGGGGGGGACAGATACGCAGTATTTT
TRBJ1-2 TRBD1 - TRBV7-9 15 CASSPGDRAGYGYTF TGTGCCAGCAGCCCGGGAGACAGGGCGGGCTATGGCTACACCTTC
TRBJ1-5 - - TRBV6-5 15 CASSRDTVSNQPQHF TGTGCCAGCAGTCGGGACACAGTAAGCAATCAGCCCCAGCATTTT
TRBJ2-1 TRBD1 - TRBV29-1 13 CSVWDRNGAEQFF TGCAGCGTTTGGGACAGGAATGGGGCTGAGCAGTTCTTC
TRBJ1-1 - - TRBV6-2/TRBV6-3 15 CASSPFRGMNTEAFF TGTGCCAGCAGTCCGTTTAGGGGCATGAACACTGAAGCTTTCTTT
TRBJ1-2 - few TRBV18 15 CASSPVGTVEKGYTF TGTGCCAGCTCACCGGTCGGGACTGTCGAAAAAGGCTACACCTTC
TRBJ1-1 - - TRBV23-1 17 CASLACPNREMNTEAFF TGCGCCAGCCTGGCCTGCCCCAACAGGGAAATGAACACTGAAGCTTTCTTT
TRBJ1-2 - - TRBV7-3 13 CASSLMGDYGYTF TGTGCCAGCAGCTTAATGGGAGACTATGGCTACACCTTC
TRBJ2-3 - - TRBV10-3 13 CAISDGGRDTQYF TGTGCCATCAGTGACGGGGGGCGCGATACGCAGTATTTT
TRBJ2-5 TRBD2 - TRBV23-1 16 CASSHRTSGWQETQYF TGCGCCAGCAGTCACAGGACTAGCGGGTGGCAAGAGACCCAGTACTTC
TRBJ1-5 - once TRBV12-5 12 CASGLRSQPQHF TGTGCTAGTGGTCTTCGGAGCCAGCCCCAGCATTTT
TRBJ2-7 - - TRBV5-1 14 CASSGGTGPYEQYF TGCGCCAGCAGCGGAGGGACGGGACCCTACGAGCAGTACTTC
TRBJ1-6 - - TRBV19 14 CASSIGPGDSPLHF TGTGCCAGTAGTATAGGACCAGGGGATTCACCCCTCCACTTT
TRBJ1-1 - - TRBV11-2 12 CASSLGSIEAFF TGTGCCAGCAGCTTAGGGAGCATTGAAGCTTTCTTT
TRBJ1-1 - - TRBV19 12 CASSMGLTEAFF TGTGCCAGTAGTATGGGCCTAACTGAAGCTTTCTTT
TRBJ1-2 TRBD1 - TRBV6-5 13 CASRTGVEYGYTF TGTGCCAGCAGGACAGGGGTTGAATATGGCTACACCTTC
TRBJ1-2 TRBD1 - TRBV30 13 CAWSVWQGDGYTF TGTGCCTGGAGTGTTTGGCAGGGGGATGGCTACACCTTC
TRBJ1-2 - - TRBV7-2 12 CASSLARDGYTF TGTGCCAGCAGCTTAGCGCGCGATGGCTACACCTTC
TRBJ1-2 - - TRBV15 16 CATSSTGHSRVYGYTF TGTGCCACCAGCAGTACGGGACACTCACGCGTCTATGGCTACACCTTC
TRBJ1-6 - few TRBV5-4 13 CASSSPENSPLHF TGTGCCAGCAGCTCGCCTGAGAATTCACCCCTCCACTTT
TRBJ2-3 TRBD1 - TRBV28 17 CASRAGQGFVSTDTQYF TGTGCCAGTAGGGCGGGACAGGGGTTTGTGAGCACAGATACGCAGTATTTT
TRBJ2-5 - - TRBV7-6 15 CASSLVGAESQTQYF TGTGCCAGCAGCTTAGTGGGGGCGGAATCCCAGACCCAGTACTTC
TRBJ1-1 - - TRBV11-3 14 CASNDGSRGTEAFF TGTGCCAGCAACGACGGTTCCCGGGGCACTGAAGCTTTCTTT
TRBJ2-7 - - TRBV30 11 CAWRQANEQYF TGTGCCTGGAGACAGGCTAACGAGCAGTACTTC
TRBJ1-1 - - TRBV18 14 CASSPRGMNTEAFF TGTGCCAGCTCACCAAGGGGCATGAACACTGAAGCTTTCTTT
TRBJ1-1 - - TRBV11-2 14 CASSEYGSAIEAFF TGTGCCAGCAGCGAATACGGGTCGGCTATTGAAGCTTTCTTT
TRBJ1-1 TRBD1 - TRBV30 12 CAGDRGNTEAFF TGTGCCGGGGACAGGGGGAACACTGAAGCTTTCTTT
TRBJ1-5 - - TRBV5-1 13 CASSLEANQPQHF TGCGCCAGCAGCTTGGAAGCCAATCAGCCCCAGCATTTT
TRBJ2-3 TRBD2 - TRBV10-3 17 CAISPGGSTLSTDTQYF TGTGCCATCAGCCCGGGGGGGTCTACTCTTAGCACAGATACGCAGTATTTT
TRBJ2-4 TRBD2 - TRBV7-2 17 CASSLQGLAGGHGIQYF TGTGCCAGCAGCTTACAAGGACTAGCGGGGGGGCATGGCATTCAGTACTTC
TRBJ1-5 - - TRBV27 19 CASSASPSGLLYSNQPQHF TGTGCCAGCAGTGCCTCCCCCTCGGGATTACTTTATAGCAATCAGCCCCAGCATTTT
TRBJ2-7 - - TRBV27 15 CASSLGQGKVHEQYF TGTGCCAGCAGTTTAGGGCAGGGGAAAGTCCACGAGCAGTACTTC
TRBJ1-6 TRBD1 few TRBV30 15 CAWSVIGGGFEPLHF TGTGCCTGGAGTGTCATAGGGGGCGGCTTCGAACCCCTCCACTTT
TRBJ2-1 TRBD2 - TRBV12-5 14 CASGRGSFENEQFF TGTGCTAGTGGACGCGGGAGTTTTGAGAATGAGCAGTTCTTC
TRBJ1-5 - - TRBV23-1 16 CASSPRGSRGNQPQHF TGCGCCAGCAGTCCTAGGGGGTCCCGCGGGAATCAGCCCCAGCATTTT
TRBJ1-4 TRBD1 - TRBV5-1 15 CASSLQGPANEKLFF TGCGCCAGCAGCCTACAGGGGCCTGCTAATGAAAAACTGTTTTTT
TRBJ2-5 TRBD1 - TRBV11-2 15 CASSPRDRGGETQYF TGTGCCAGCAGCCCTCGGGACAGGGGAGGAGAGACCCAGTACTTC
TRBJ1-1 - - TRBV13 18 CASSLVATVGMMNTEAFF TGTGCCAGCAGCTTAGTGGCGACTGTGGGTATGATGAACACTGAAGCTTTCTTT
TRBJ2-2 TRBD1 - TRBV24-1 17 CATSDLRGTGLTGELFF TGTGCCACCAGTGATTTGCGTGGGACAGGGCTCACCGGGGAGCTGTTTTTT
TRBJ2-1 - few TRBV7-6 17 CASSATAAGALRYEQFF TGTGCCAGCAGCGCAACAGCGGCGGGGGCCCTACGCTATGAGCAGTTCTTC
TRBJ2-1 - few TRBV6-2/TRBV6-3 14 CASSRTEEGGEQFF TGTGCCAGCAGTCGGACAGAGGAAGGTGGTGAGCAGTTCTTC
TRBJ2-7 - - TRBV15 15 CATSISSAGSYEQYF TGTGCCACCAGCATCAGCAGCGCCGGCTCCTACGAGCAGTACTTC
TRBJ1-1 - - TRBV9 13 CASNPGGDTEAFF TGTGCCAGCAACCCTGGGGGGGACACTGAAGCTTTCTTT
TRBJ2-6 - - TRBV27 17 CASIHRQISSGANVLTF TGTGCCAGCATCCATAGACAGATCAGCTCTGGGGCCAACGTCCTGACTTTC
TRBJ2-5 - - TRBV5-1 16 CASSLEAGGDGETQYF TGCGCCAGCAGCTTGGAGGCCGGGGGTGACGGGGAGACCCAGTACTTC
TRBJ1-3 - - TRBV6-5 15 CASSFDRSSGNTIYF TGTGCCAGCAGCTTTGACAGGAGCTCTGGAAACACCATATATTTT
TRBJ1-5 - - TRBV11-3 18 CASSRRALPAYSNQPQHF TGTGCCAGCAGCCGGCGGGCACTCCCAGCGTATAGCAATCAGCCCCAGCATTTT
TRBJ1-4 - - TRBV4-2 16 CASSSVMTQGGEKLFF TGTGCCAGCAGCTCCGTAATGACGCAGGGCGGTGAAAAACTGTTTTTT
TRBJ2-2 - - TRBV24-1 14 CATSDSRDTGELFF TGTGCCACCAGTGATTCCAGGGACACCGGGGAGCTGTTTTTT
TRBJ2-5 TRBD2 - TRBV7-2 17 CASSLTGLAGSKETQYF TGTGCCAGCAGCTTAACGGGGCTAGCGGGATCGAAAGAGACCCAGTACTTC
TRBJ1-5 TRBD1 - TRBV7-7 16 CASSLLRTGGPQPQHF TGTGCCAGCAGCTTATTAAGGACAGGGGGCCCTCAGCCCCAGCATTTT
TRBJ1-2 - - TRBV2 13 CASSLDQGTGYTF TGTGCCAGCAGTCTCGACCAGGGAACTGGCTACACCTTC
TRBJ1-2 TRBD1 once TRBV5-1 14 CASSSGTGSGDYTF TGCGCCAGCAGCTCCGGGACAGGCAGCGGCGACTACACCTTC